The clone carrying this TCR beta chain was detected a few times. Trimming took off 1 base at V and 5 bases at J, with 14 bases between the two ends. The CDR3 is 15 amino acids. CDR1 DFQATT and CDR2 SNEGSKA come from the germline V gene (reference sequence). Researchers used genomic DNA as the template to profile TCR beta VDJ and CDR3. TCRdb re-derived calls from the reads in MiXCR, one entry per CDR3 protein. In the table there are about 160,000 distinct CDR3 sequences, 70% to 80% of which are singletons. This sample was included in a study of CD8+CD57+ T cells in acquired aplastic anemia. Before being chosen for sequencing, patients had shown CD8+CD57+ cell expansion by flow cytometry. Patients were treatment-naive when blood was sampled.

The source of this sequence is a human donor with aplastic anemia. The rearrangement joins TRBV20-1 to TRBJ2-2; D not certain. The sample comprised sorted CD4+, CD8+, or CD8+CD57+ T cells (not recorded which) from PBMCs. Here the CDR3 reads CSARVPGHGTGELFF. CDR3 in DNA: TGCAGTGCTAGAGTTCCCGGCCACGGGACCGGGGAGCTGTTTTTT.